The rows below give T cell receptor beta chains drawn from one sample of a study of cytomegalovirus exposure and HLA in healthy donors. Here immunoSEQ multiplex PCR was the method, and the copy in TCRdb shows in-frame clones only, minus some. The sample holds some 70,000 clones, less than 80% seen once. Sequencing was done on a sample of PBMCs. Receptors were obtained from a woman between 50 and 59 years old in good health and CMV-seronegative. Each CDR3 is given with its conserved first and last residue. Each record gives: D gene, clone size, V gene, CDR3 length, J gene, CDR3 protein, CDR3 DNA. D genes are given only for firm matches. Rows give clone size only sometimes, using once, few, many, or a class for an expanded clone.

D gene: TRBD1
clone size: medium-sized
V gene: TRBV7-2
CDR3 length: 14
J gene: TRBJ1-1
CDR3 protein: CASSSLQGTSQAFF
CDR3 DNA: TGTGCCAGCAGCTCCTTACAGGGGACCTCACAAGCTTTCTTT

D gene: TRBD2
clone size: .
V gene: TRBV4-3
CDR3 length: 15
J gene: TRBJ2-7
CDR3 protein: CASSLQREVYYEQYF
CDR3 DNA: TGCGCCAGCAGCCTCCAGCGGGAGGTCTACTACGAGCAGTACTTC

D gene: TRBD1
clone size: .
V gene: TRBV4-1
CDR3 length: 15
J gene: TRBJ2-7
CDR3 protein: CASSQLGTGAYEQYF
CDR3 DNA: TGCGCCAGCAGCCAACTCGGGACAGGGGCCTACGAGCAGTACTTC

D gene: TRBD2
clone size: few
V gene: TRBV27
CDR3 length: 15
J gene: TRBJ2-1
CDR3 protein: CASSPMGEGLNEQFF
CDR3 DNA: TGTGCCAGCAGTCCCATGGGGGAGGGCCTAAATGAGCAGTTCTTC

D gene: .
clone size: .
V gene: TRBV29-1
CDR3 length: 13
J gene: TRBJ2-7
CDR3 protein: CSVAGQPPYEQYF
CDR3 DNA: TGCAGCGTTGCCGGACAGCCGCCCTACGAGCAGTACTTC

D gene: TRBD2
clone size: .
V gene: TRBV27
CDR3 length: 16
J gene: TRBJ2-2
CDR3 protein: CASGLGLAGLVGELFF
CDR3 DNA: TGTGCCAGCGGCCTCGGACTAGCGGGATTAGTCGGGGAGCTGTTTTTT

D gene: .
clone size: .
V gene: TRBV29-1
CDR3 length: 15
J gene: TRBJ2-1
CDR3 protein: CSVYEGDYQNNEQFF
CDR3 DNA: TGCAGCGTTTATGAGGGAGACTACCAGAACAATGAGCAGTTCTTC

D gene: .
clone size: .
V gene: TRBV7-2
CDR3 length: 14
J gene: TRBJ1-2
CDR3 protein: CASSNRQDSYGYTF
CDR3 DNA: TGTGCCAGCAGCAACCGACAGGATTCCTATGGCTACACCTTC

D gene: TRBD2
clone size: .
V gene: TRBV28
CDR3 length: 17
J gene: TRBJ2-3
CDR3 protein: CASSPASLRGGSDTQYF
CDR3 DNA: TGTGCCAGCAGCCCAGCCTCCTTACGGGGGGGGTCAGATACGCAGTATTTT

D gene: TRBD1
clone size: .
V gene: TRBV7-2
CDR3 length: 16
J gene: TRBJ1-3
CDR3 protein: CASSSGQAFSGNTIYF
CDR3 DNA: TGTGCCAGCAGCTCAGGACAGGCTTTCTCTGGAAACACCATATATTTT

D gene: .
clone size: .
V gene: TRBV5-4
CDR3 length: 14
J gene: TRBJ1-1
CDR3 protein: CASSLKGRETEAFF
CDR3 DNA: TGTGCCAGCAGCTTGAAAGGGCGGGAGACTGAAGCTTTCTTT

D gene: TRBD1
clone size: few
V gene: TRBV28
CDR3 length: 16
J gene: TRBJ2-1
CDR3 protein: CASSSLTGRSYNEQFF
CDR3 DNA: TGTGCCAGCAGCTCACTGACAGGGCGGTCCTACAATGAGCAGTTCTTC

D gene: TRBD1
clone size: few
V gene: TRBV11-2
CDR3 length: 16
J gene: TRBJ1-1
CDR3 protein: CASSPAAGQENTEAFF
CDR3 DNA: TGTGCCAGCAGCCCGGCCGCCGGACAGGAGAACACTGAAGCTTTCTTT

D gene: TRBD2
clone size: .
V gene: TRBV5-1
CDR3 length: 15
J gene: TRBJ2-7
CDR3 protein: CASSLVTSGLYEQYF
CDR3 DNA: TGCGCCAGCAGCTTGGTGACTAGCGGGCTGTACGAGCAGTACTTC

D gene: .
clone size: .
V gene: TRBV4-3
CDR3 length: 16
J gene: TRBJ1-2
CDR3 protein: CASSQGLDTDNYGYTF
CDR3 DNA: TGCGCCAGCAGCCAAGGATTGGACACCGATAACTATGGCTACACCTTC

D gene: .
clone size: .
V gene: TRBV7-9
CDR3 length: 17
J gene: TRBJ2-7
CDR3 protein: CASSLRGSRTRSYEQYF
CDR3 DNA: TGTGCCAGCAGCTTAAGGGGATCCAGAACTCGGAGCTACGAGCAGTACTTC

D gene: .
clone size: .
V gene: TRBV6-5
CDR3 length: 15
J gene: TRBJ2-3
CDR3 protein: CASSYSSWREDTQYF
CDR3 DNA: TGTGCCAGCAGTTACTCGTCGTGGCGGGAAGATACGCAGTATTTT

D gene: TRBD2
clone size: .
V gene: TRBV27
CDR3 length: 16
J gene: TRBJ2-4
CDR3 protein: CASSTVLGRTGNIQYF
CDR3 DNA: TGTGCCAGCAGTACAGTCCTCGGGAGGACGGGAAACATTCAGTACTTC

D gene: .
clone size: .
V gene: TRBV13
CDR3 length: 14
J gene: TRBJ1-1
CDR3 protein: CASSPASGLSQAFF
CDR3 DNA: TGTGCCAGCAGCCCGGCATCGGGACTTTCCCAAGCTTTCTTT

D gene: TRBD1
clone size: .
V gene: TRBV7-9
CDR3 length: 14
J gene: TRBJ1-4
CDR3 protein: CASSWTGLNEKLFF
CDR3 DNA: TGTGCCAGCAGCTGGACAGGGCTTAATGAAAAACTGTTTTTT

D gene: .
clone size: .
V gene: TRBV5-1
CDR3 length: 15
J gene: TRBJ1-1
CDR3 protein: CASSLGDRPDTEAFF
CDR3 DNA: TGCGCCAGCAGCTTGGGTGACAGGCCAGACACTGAAGCTTTCTTT

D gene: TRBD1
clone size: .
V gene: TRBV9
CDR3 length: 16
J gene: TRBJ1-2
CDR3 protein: CASSLMGTGGFYGYTF
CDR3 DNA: TGTGCCAGCAGCCTTATGGGAACAGGGGGCTTCTATGGCTACACCTTC

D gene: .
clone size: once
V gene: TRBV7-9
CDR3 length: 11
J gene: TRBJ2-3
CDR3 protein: CASSSTDTQYF
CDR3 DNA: TGTGCCAGCAGCTCGACAGATACGCAGTATTTT

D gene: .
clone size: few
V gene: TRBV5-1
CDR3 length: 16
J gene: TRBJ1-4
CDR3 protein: CASSRGSRATNEKLFF
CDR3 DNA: TGCGCCAGCAGCCGAGGGAGCCGGGCAACTAATGAAAAACTGTTTTTT

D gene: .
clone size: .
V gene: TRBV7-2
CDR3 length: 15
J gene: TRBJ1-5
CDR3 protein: CASSLGAGLYQPQHF
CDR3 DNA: TGTGCCAGCAGCTTAGGGGCAGGCCTTTATCAGCCCCAGCATTTT

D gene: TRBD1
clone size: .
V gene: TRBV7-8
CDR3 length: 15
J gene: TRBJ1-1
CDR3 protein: CASSPGQGTNTEAFF
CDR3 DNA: TGTGCCAGCAGCCCCGGACAGGGGACGAACACTGAAGCTTTCTTT

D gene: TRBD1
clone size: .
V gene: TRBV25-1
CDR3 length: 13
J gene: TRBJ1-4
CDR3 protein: CANLRGSNEKLFF
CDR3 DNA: TGTGCCAATCTCAGGGGGTCTAATGAAAAACTGTTTTTT

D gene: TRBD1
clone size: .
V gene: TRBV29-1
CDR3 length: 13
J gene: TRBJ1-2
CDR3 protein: CSAGTGENYGYTF
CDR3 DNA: TGCAGCGCAGGGACAGGGGAGAACTATGGCTACACCTTC

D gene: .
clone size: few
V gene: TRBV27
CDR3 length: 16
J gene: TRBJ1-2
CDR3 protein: CASSFMSAQGNYGYTF
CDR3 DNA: TGTGCCAGCAGTTTTATGTCCGCGCAGGGGAACTATGGCTACACCTTC

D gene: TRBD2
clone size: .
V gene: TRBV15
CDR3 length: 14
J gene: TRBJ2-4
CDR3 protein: CATSRDYTKNIQYF
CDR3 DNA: TGTGCCACCAGCCGGGACTACACCAAAAACATTCAGTACTTC

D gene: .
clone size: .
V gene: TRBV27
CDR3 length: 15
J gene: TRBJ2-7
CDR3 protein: CASSSIHRRGYEQYF
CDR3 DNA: TGTGCCAGCAGTTCCATTCATCGACGCGGGTACGAGCAGTACTTC

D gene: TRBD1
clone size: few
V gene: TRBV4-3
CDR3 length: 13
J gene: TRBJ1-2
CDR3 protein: CASSQGTGYGYTF
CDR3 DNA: TGCGCCAGCAGCCAAGGGACAGGCTATGGCTACACCTTC

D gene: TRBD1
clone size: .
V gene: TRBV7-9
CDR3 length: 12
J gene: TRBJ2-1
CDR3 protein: CASSSGGFEQFF
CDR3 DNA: TGTGCCAGCAGCTCAGGGGGCTTCGAGCAGTTCTTC

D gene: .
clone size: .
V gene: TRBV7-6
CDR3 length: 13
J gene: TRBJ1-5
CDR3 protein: CASSSGGNQPQHF
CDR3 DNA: TGTGCCAGCAGCTCAGGGGGCAATCAGCCCCAGCATTTT

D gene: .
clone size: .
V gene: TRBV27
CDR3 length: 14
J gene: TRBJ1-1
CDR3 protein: CASSLGWRAGEAFF
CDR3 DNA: TGTGCCAGCAGTTTAGGCTGGCGGGCAGGAGAAGCTTTCTTT

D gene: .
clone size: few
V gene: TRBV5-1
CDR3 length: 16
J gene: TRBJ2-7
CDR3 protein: CASSLAPGIPSYEQYF
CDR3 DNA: TGCGCCAGCAGCTTGGCTCCAGGGATCCCGTCCTACGAGCAGTACTTC

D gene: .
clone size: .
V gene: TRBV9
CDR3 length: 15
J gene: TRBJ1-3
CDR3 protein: CASSVTGSSGNTIYF
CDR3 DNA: TGTGCCAGCAGCGTAACAGGGTCCTCCGGAAACACCATATATTTT

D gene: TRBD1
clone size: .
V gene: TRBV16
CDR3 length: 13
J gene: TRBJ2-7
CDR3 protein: CASSRDRLYEQYF
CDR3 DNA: TGTGCCAGCAGCAGGGACAGGCTCTACGAGCAGTACTTC

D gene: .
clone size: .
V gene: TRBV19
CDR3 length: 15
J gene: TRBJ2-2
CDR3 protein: CASSMGRGGTGELFF
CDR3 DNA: TGTGCCAGTAGTATGGGTCGGGGTGGAACCGGGGAGCTGTTTTTT

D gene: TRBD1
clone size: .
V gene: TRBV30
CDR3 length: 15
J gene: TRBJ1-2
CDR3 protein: CAWSVPGQGVYGYTF
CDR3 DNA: TGTGCCTGGAGCGTCCCGGGACAGGGCGTCTATGGCTACACCTTC

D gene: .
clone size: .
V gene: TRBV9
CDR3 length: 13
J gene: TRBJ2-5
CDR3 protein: CASRAAAEETQYF
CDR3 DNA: TGTGCCAGCAGGGCGGCAGCTGAAGAGACCCAGTACTTC